These T cell receptor beta chains were read from a single sample in a study of shared clonotypes between healthy human individuals. The data were produced by immunoSEQ multiplex PCR, yet TCRdb's version contains in-frame clones alone and is incomplete. The repertoire holds some 1.5 million clones, roughly 96% seen once, with over 1% in the top ten. The material sequenced was naive CD4+ T cells sorted from blood. Source of these receptors: a man aged 25 to 45 in good health. The CDR3 runs from the conserved cysteine through the conserved F or W. D genes are given only for firm matches. Expanded clones are given a class, and other clones once, few, many or no size at all.

j_call | d_call | v_call | clone_size | cdr3_aa | cdr3_nt
TRBJ1-4 | TRBD1 | TRBV18 | . | CASSESVTRGEKLFF | TGTGCCAGCTCAGAATCGGTCACCAGGGGGGAAAAACTGTTTTTT
TRBJ2-7 | . | TRBV18 | . | CASSLSWGLFEQYF | TGTGCCAGCTCACTATCCTGGGGGCTGTTCGAGCAGTACTTC
TRBJ2-5 | . | TRBV5-1 | . | CASSLSTGRQETQYF | TGCGCCAGCAGCTTGTCCACGGGAAGACAAGAGACCCAGTACTTC
TRBJ2-1 | . | TRBV9 | once | CASSVAGIPTTDEQFF | TGTGCCAGCAGCGTAGCCGGCATCCCGACAACAGATGAGCAGTTCTTC
TRBJ2-7 | . | TRBV5-1 | . | CASSFNYQAEQYF | TGCGCCAGCAGCTTTAACTATCAGGCCGAGCAGTACTTC
TRBJ1-5 | . | TRBV7-6 | . | CASSLEEGGQPQHF | TGTGCCAGCAGCTTAGAGGAGGGCGGTCAGCCCCAGCATTTT
TRBJ2-2 | . | TRBV11-1 | . | CASSLAGELFF | TGTGCCAGCAGCTTAGCCGGGGAGCTGTTTTTT
TRBJ2-3 | TRBD2 | TRBV19 | . | CASSPSGTHTDTQYF | TGTGCCAGTAGTCCTAGCGGGACACACACAGATACGCAGTATTTT
TRBJ1-5 | . | TRBV28 | . | CASSSRSVDQPQHF | TGTGCCAGCAGTTCCCGGTCTGTGGATCAGCCCCAGCATTTT
TRBJ1-3 | . | TRBV5-1 | . | CASSSGPKGAGNTIYF | TGCGCCAGCAGCTCGGGACCTAAGGGGGCTGGAAACACCATATATTTT
TRBJ2-7 | . | TRBV12-1 | . | CASSSGVAGPHEQYF | TGTGCCAGCAGCTCCGGCGTAGCGGGGCCCCATGAGCAGTACTTC
TRBJ2-7 | . | TRBV2 | few | CASRGPPGYEQYF | TGTGCCAGCAGGGGACCGCCGGGGTACGAGCAGTACTTC
TRBJ2-3 | TRBD2 | TRBV11-1 | . | CASSSTSGIGGDTQYF | TGTGCCAGCAGCTCGACTAGCGGGATTGGTGGAGATACGCAGTATTTT
TRBJ2-7 | . | TRBV7-2 | . | CASSSRGSYEQYF | TGTGCCAGCAGCTCCCGTGGGTCCTACGAGCAGTACTTC
TRBJ2-7 | TRBD2 | TRBV9 | . | CASSVGASGSSYEQYF | TGTGCCAGCAGCGTAGGGGCTAGCGGGAGCTCCTACGAGCAGTACTTC
TRBJ2-2 | . | TRBV9 | . | CASSVKGVTGELFF | TGTGCCAGCAGCGTTAAGGGGGTGACCGGGGAGCTGTTTTTT
TRBJ2-7 | . | TRBV30 | . | CAWNPASVYEQYF | TGTGCCTGGAATCCGGCCTCCGTCTACGAGCAGTACTTC
TRBJ1-5 | . | TRBV6-4 | . | CASSEGSNQPQHF | TGTGCCAGCAGTGAAGGGAGCAATCAGCCCCAGCATTTT
TRBJ1-3 | TRBD1 | TRBV5-1 | . | CASSGQGDGNTIYF | TGCGCCAGCAGCGGACAGGGGGACGGAAACACCATATATTTT
TRBJ2-1 | TRBD2 | TRBV6-5 | . | CASSYPGLAGENEQFF | TGTGCCAGCAGTTATCCGGGACTAGCGGGAGAAAATGAGCAGTTCTTC
TRBJ1-5 | . | TRBV19 | . | CASSIYWTASNQPQHF | TGTGCCAGTAGTATATATTGGACAGCAAGCAATCAGCCCCAGCATTTT
TRBJ1-1 | . | TRBV29-1 | . | CSVGGGMRTEAFF | TGCAGCGTTGGGGGAGGGATGAGGACTGAAGCTTTCTTT
TRBJ2-7 | TRBD1 | TRBV28 | . | CASSPGQVSHEQYF | TGTGCCAGCAGCCCGGGACAGGTATCCCACGAGCAGTACTTC
TRBJ2-2 | TRBD1 | TRBV7-3 | . | CASSRQGLDGELFF | TGTGCCAGCAGCCGACAGGGATTAGACGGGGAGCTGTTTTTT
TRBJ1-2 | . | TRBV30 | . | CAWSGDIPYGYTF | TGTGCCTGGAGTGGGGACATCCCTTATGGCTACACCTTC
TRBJ1-2 | . | TRBV4-2 | . | CASSQAGGRIDYGYTF | TGTGCCAGCAGCCAAGCGGGCGGGCGAATCGACTATGGCTACACCTTC
TRBJ2-1 | TRBD2 | TRBV7-2 | . | CASSFSGSQGNEQFF | TGTGCCAGCAGCTTCAGCGGGAGCCAAGGGAATGAGCAGTTCTTC
TRBJ2-7 | . | TRBV28 | . | CASSDARWGHYEQYF | TGTGCCAGCAGTGATGCCAGGTGGGGACACTACGAGCAGTACTTC
TRBJ1-1 | . | TRBV19 | . | CASTPLGQPRTGQTNTEAFF | TGTGCCAGTACTCCCCTCGGACAGCCTCGAACGGGGCAAACTAACACTGAAGCTTTCTTT
TRBJ2-7 | . | TRBV28 | . | CAAGRLGDHPTF | TGTGCCGCGGGACGGTTAGGGGACCACCCCACCTTC
TRBJ2-3 | . | TRBV7-2 | . | CASSFSLLDTQYF | TGTGCCAGCAGCTTCAGTTTACTAGATACGCAGTATTTT
TRBJ1-2 | . | TRBV18 | . | CASSPRPGLENYGYTF | TGTGCCAGCTCACCACGACCTGGGCTTGAGAACTATGGCTACACCTTC
TRBJ2-1 | . | TRBV7-6 | . | CASSPIHGEQFF | TGTGCCAGCAGCCCTATTCATGGCGAGCAGTTCTTC
TRBJ1-3 | . | TRBV7-6 | once | CASSLSLGSGNTIYF | TGTGCCAGCAGCTTAAGTCTTGGGTCTGGAAACACCATATATTTT
TRBJ2-7 | . | TRBV9 | . | CASSVRPTGSWDYEQYF | TGTGCCAGCAGCGTACGCCCAACAGGAAGTTGGGACTACGAGCAGTACTTC
TRBJ2-1 | . | TRBV10-3 | . | CAISGGRISSYNEQFF | TGTGCCATCAGTGGGGGGAGGATCTCCTCCTACAATGAGCAGTTCTTC
TRBJ2-3 | . | TRBV7-3 | . | CASSSQGPVLGDTQYF | TGTGCCAGCAGCTCGCAGGGCCCCGTTCTGGGAGATACGCAGTATTTT
TRBJ2-5 | . | TRBV28 | . | CASSFSGAGETQYF | TGTGCCAGCAGTTTTTCGGGGGCGGGTGAGACCCAGTACTTC
TRBJ2-3 | . | TRBV13 | . | CASSLDLQGDTQYF | TGTGCCAGCAGCTTAGACCTCCAGGGAGATACGCAGTATTTT
TRBJ2-2 | . | TRBV10-1 | . | CASSDTGDTGELFF | TGCGCCAGCAGTGATACCGGGGACACCGGGGAGCTGTTTTTT
TRBJ2-6 | TRBD2 | TRBV11-2 | . | CASRSLAGPANVLTF | TGTGCCAGCCGCTCCCTAGCGGGGCCGGCCAACGTCCTGACTTTC
TRBJ2-7 | TRBD2 | TRBV28 | . | CASTPGTSEIYEQYF | TGTGCCAGCACTCCCGGGACTAGCGAGATCTACGAGCAGTACTTC
TRBJ2-1 | . | TRBV10-2 | . | CASSLTSSEQFF | TGCGCCAGCAGTTTAACTAGCTCGGAGCAGTTCTTC
TRBJ2-5 | . | TRBV5-1 | . | CASSLDLGPLETQYF | TGCGCCAGCAGCTTGGATCTCGGGCCTCTAGAGACCCAGTACTTC
TRBJ2-1 | . | TRBV15 | . | CATSSPLDSYVDEQFF | TGTGCCACCAGCAGCCCTTTGGACAGCTACGTAGATGAGCAGTTCTTC
TRBJ1-1 | . | TRBV13 | . | CASSPLRLSTEAFF | TGTGCCAGCAGCCCATTACGGTTGAGCACTGAAGCTTTCTTT
TRBJ2-1 | TRBD2 | TRBV5-1 | . | CASREREFYNEQFF | TGCGCCAGCAGGGAGCGGGAGTTCTACAATGAGCAGTTCTTC
TRBJ2-7 | TRBD2 | TRBV7-2 | once | CASSSRTSYEQYF | TGTGCCAGCAGCTCTAGGACTAGCTACGAGCAGTACTTC
TRBJ2-2 | . | TRBV11-3 | . | CASSLRVRSGTGELFF | TGTGCCAGCAGCCTCCGGGTCAGAAGTGGCACCGGGGAGCTGTTTTTT
TRBJ1-4 | . | TRBV18 | . | CASSPVGASTNEKLFF | TGTGCCAGCTCACCAGTTGGAGCCTCAACTAATGAAAAACTGTTTTTT
TRBJ2-2 | . | TRBV4-3 | . | CASSPEASGAGELFF | TGCGCCAGCAGCCCCGAGGCCTCGGGGGCCGGGGAGCTGTTTTTT
TRBJ2-2 | . | TRBV5-1 | once | CASSLGAGATGELFF | TGCGCCAGCTCCCTGGGGGCGGGAGCCACCGGGGAGCTGTTTTTT
TRBJ2-5 | . | TRBV28 | . | CASGGSGETQYF | TGTGCCAGCGGGGGGAGCGGGGAGACCCAGTACTTC
TRBJ1-3 | . | TRBV5-1 | . | CASSRAGGNTIYF | TGCGCCAGCAGCCGGGCGGGTGGAAACACCATATATTTT